The rows below give T cell receptor beta chains drawn from one sample of a study of Ad26.COV2.S vaccination and SARS-CoV-2 variants. The data were produced by immunoSEQ multiplex PCR, yet TCRdb's version contains in-frame clones alone and is incomplete. The sample records around 380,000 clones, about 88% being singletons. Sequenced material: peripheral blood, taken in a trial of Ad26.COV2.S vaccine versus placebo. Source of these receptors: a person between 18 and 59 years old who received the Ad26.COV2.S COVID-19 vaccine or a placebo. CDR3s leave out the opening cysteine and the closing phenylalanine or tryptophan. The order of the fields is V gene, D gene, J gene, CDR3 protein. A D gene is named only where the DNA matches it firmly.

v_gene: TRBV11-2; d_gene: .; j_gene: TRBJ2-1; CDR3aa: ASSLDGSGYNEQF
v_gene: TRBV5-1; d_gene: .; j_gene: TRBJ2-5; CDR3aa: ASSAALTTAEETQY
v_gene: TRBV24-1; d_gene: .; j_gene: TRBJ1-2; CDR3aa: ATSDVYGYT
v_gene: TRBV7-2; d_gene: TRBD1; j_gene: TRBJ2-5; CDR3aa: ASSWQGAGETQY
v_gene: TRBV29-1; d_gene: .; j_gene: TRBJ2-7; CDR3aa: SVEGTNYPYEQY
v_gene: TRBV10-3; d_gene: .; j_gene: TRBJ1-2; CDR3aa: AISESKRGYT
v_gene: TRBV4-1; d_gene: TRBD2; j_gene: TRBJ2-3; CDR3aa: ASSQPGLAGGTSKSDTQY
v_gene: TRBV3-1/TRBV3-2; d_gene: .; j_gene: TRBJ2-7; CDR3aa: ASSQVEQGGREQY
v_gene: TRBV10-3; d_gene: .; j_gene: TRBJ2-3; CDR3aa: AISEGLGGQNTQY
v_gene: TRBV14; d_gene: TRBD1; j_gene: TRBJ1-2; CDR3aa: ASSQVGTAVAHT
v_gene: TRBV12-2; d_gene: .; j_gene: TRBJ2-7; CDR3aa: ASRLGGQGNYEQY
v_gene: TRBV7-9; d_gene: .; j_gene: TRBJ2-5; CDR3aa: ASSLAPVQETQY
v_gene: TRBV5-1; d_gene: TRBD1; j_gene: TRBJ2-7; CDR3aa: ASSSDRASEQY